Below are 28 T cell receptor beta chains sequenced from a single sample in a study of blood T cell repertoires in COVID-19. The data were produced by immunoSEQ multiplex PCR, yet TCRdb's version contains in-frame clones alone and is incomplete. The profile covers 200,000 to 300,000 clones, with 87% appearing a single time and 7.2% taken by the ten largest. The specimen was peripheral blood. The receptor source for this set is a man aged 60-69 years who had recovered from COVID-19.

The gene calls are TRBV6-5 and TRBJ2-1; D not certain. Germline CDR1 and CDR2: MNHEY and SVGAGI. This CDR3 is 12 amino acids long. V lost 0 bases, J lost 9 bases, and 6 bases lay in between. CDR3 bases: TGTGCCAGCAGTTACTCGAAGCGTGAGCAGTTCTTC. As protein: CASSYSKREQFF.

The CDR3 sequence is CAWRPLGQSERNTIYF. CDR3 nucleotide sequence: TGTGCCTGGAGACCACTCGGACAGTCCGAAAGAAACACCATATATTTT. The rearrangement joins TRBV30 to TRBJ1-3; D possibly corresponds to TRBD1 (6 bases). The length of the CDR3 is 16 residues. Germline CDR1 is GTSNPN and CDR2 is SVGIG (reference sequence). The ends were cut back, 3 bases at V and 5 bases at J, with 20 bases in the middle.

As DNA, the CDR3 is TGTGCCAGCAGCTTAGTTGCCGGGGGTAGCACAGATACGCAGTATTTT. Translation gives CASSLVAGGSTDTQYF. The gene calls are TRBV7-7 and TRBJ2-3; tentatively, D is TRBD2 (6 bases). With 1 base removed from V and 0 bases from J, the gap between germline ends came to 11 bases. Germline V gene data show CDR1 as SSHAT and CDR2 as FNYEAQ (reference sequence). This CDR3 is 16 amino acids long.

The V call is TRBV10-2, the J call TRBJ2-1; 10 bases line up with TRBD2. This CDR3 region has 15 residues. Germline CDR1 and CDR2: WSHSY and SAAADI. V was clipped by 7 bases and J by 5 bases; unmatched bases: 8. Here the CDR3 DNA reads TGCGCCAGCAAGAGGGAGCGGGGGGGGGACAATGAGCAGTTCTTC. Translating gives CASKRERGGDNEQFF.

The rearrangement uses TRBV9 and TRBJ1-6; 7 bases fit TRBD1. CDR3 size: 15 residues. In germline, CDR1 is SGDLS, CDR2 YYNGEE. V lost 3 bases, J lost 7 bases, and 7 bases stayed unmatched. The CDR3 sequence is CASSGRQGQNSPLHF. CDR3 nucleotides: TGTGCCAGCAGCGGACGACAGGGACAAAATTCACCCCTCCACTTT.

The chain carries TRBV10-3 and TRBJ2-7; 7 bases map to TRBD1. J was trimmed by 6 bases and V by 5 bases; bases with no gene match: 7. This CDR3 spans 13 amino acids. The germline gives CDR1 ENHRY, CDR2 SYGVKD. DNA of the CDR3: TGTGCCATCAGTAAAAACCCAGGGGGCGAGCAGTACGTC. Protein: CAISKNPGGEQYV.

The chain carries TRBV6-5 and TRBJ2-2, with D possibly being TRBD1 (6 bases). CDR3 length: 14 residues. Per the germline V gene, CDR1 is MNHEY and CDR2 is SVGAGI. V was clipped by 6 bases and J by 6 bases, with 14 bases between them. The CDR3 DNA is TGTGCCAGCAGAGATACAGGGCCGGCCGGGGAGCTGTTTTTT. Encoded protein: CASRDTGPAGELFF.

The CDR3 sequence is CASSAATGVQPQHF. DNA of the CDR3: TGTGCCAGCAGTGCCGCTACAGGGGTTCAGCCCCAGCATTTT. The rearrangement links TRBV27 to TRBJ1-5; 7 nucleotides match TRBD1. CDR1 MNHEY and CDR2 SMNVEV come from the germline V gene (reference sequence). The CDR3 extends over 14 amino acids. V lost 5 bases and J lost 6; bases outside the gene matches: 7.

The V gene is TRBV5-1, the J gene TRBJ1-3; a possible D gene is TRBD1 (6 bases). V was trimmed by 4 bases and J by 0 bases, leaving 11 bases between them. CDR1 is SGHRS and CDR2 is YFSETQ in the germline V gene. CDR3 size: 15 residues. The CDR3 region is CASSPQGSSGNTIYF. CDR3 nucleotide sequence: TGCGCCAGCAGCCCACAGGGTAGCTCTGGAAACACCATATATTTT.

This chain joins TRBV6-1 and TRBJ2-7; D ambiguous. The CDR3 extends over 14 amino acids. The V gene lost 2 bases and the J gene lost 0 bases, with 8 bases spanning the gap. From germline, CDR1 is MNHNS and CDR2 SASEGT. The chain's CDR3 is CASSEKRSSYEQYV. CDR3 DNA: TGTGCCAGCAGTGAAAAAAGGAGCTCCTACGAGCAGTACGTC.

The rearrangement uses TRBV7-6 and TRBJ2-3, with D maybe TRBD1 (6 bases). The germline gives CDR1 SGHVS, CDR2 FNYEAQ. The V end was cut by 5 bases, the J end by 4 bases, with 22 bases between. The CDR3 runs 17 residues. CDR3 sequence reads: CASSRWTATSWADTQYF. As DNA, the CDR3 is TGTGCCAGCAGCCGCTGGACAGCTACCTCGTGGGCAGATACGCAGTATTTT.

The gene calls are TRBV6-5 and TRBJ2-7, with 7 nucleotides matching TRBD2. The CDR3 runs to 14 residues. CDR1 and CDR2 from the germline V gene are MNHEY and SVGAGI. V was clipped by 7 bases and J by 3 bases; unmatched bases: 9. The CDR3 sequence: CASTRGTGGYEQYV. For the CDR3, the DNA is TGTGCCAGCACCCGAGGAACGGGGGGCTACGAGCAGTACGTC.

V usage is TRBV19 and J usage is TRBJ2-6; no clear D gene. Trimming pared 3 bases from V and 0 bases from J, leaving 6 bases between. The CDR3 length is 15 residues. Germline lookup yields CDR1 LNHDA and CDR2 SQIVND (reference sequence). The CDR3: CASSIVISGANVLTF. The CDR3 region has the DNA TGTGCCAGTAGTATTGTAATCTCTGGGGCCAACGTCCTGACTTTC.

In its sample, this clone was seen a few times. The chain uses TRBV5-1 and TRBJ1-2; D is unresolved. Trimming pared 2 bases from V and 5 bases from J, leaving 16 bases between. Germline values: CDR1 SGHRS, CDR2 YFSETQ. The CDR3 has 15 residues. This chain's CDR3 is CASSLGEGVEYGYTF. The CDR3 DNA follows: TGCGCCAGCAGCTTAGGAGAGGGAGTCGAGTATGGCTACACCTTC. Full variable domain (remainder filled in from reference TRBV5-1 and TRBJ1-2): KAGVTQTPRYLIKTRGQQVTLSCSPISGHRSVSWYQQTPGQGLQFLFEYFSETQRNKGNFPGRFSGRQFSNSRSEMNVSTLELGDSALYLCASSLGEGVEYGYTFGSGTRLTVV.

V gene TRBV28 combines with J gene TRBJ2-5; D may be TRBD1 (6 bases). The germline V gene has CDR1 MDHEN and CDR2 SYDVKM. V was trimmed by 2 bases and J by 5 bases, leaving 12 bases between them. The CDR3 consists of 14 residues. CDR3 in DNA: TGTGCCAGCAGTTTAGGGGGCAGGGCTGAGACCCAGTACTTC. Amino acid sequence: CASSLGGRAETQYF.

V usage is TRBV19 and J usage is TRBJ2-7; 10 bases are a match to TRBD2. This CDR3 spans 18 amino acids. J lost 3 bases, V lost 1 base, and 12 bases had no gene match. Germline CDR1 LNHDA, CDR2 SQIVND (reference sequence). The CDR3 coding sequence is TGTGCCAGTAGTATAGTCGGAGGCGCGACTAGCGGGTTCTACGAGCAGTACTTC. This codes for CASSIVGGATSGFYEQYF. The whole variable domain, filled in from reference TRBV19 and TRBJ2-7, reads DGGITQSPKYLFRKEGQNVTLSCEQNLNHDAMYWYRQDPGQGLRLIYYSQIVNDFQKGDIAEGYSVSREKKESFPLTVTSAQKNPTAFYLCASSIVGGATSGFYEQYFGPGTRLTVT.

The chain recombines TRBV11-2 with TRBJ1-3; TRBD1 might be the D (6 bases). Germline values: CDR1 SGHAT, CDR2 FQNNGV. The length of the CDR3 is 15 residues. V was trimmed by 7 bases and J by 1 base, leaving 14 bases between them. As DNA, the CDR3 is TGTGCCAGCACACCGGACAGACAGTCTGGAAACACCATATATTTT. Translated: CASTPDRQSGNTIYF.

The V call is TRBV5-1, the J call TRBJ2-7; D might be TRBD2 (5 bases). Germline loops: CDR1 SGHRS, CDR2 YFSETQ. Between the trimmed V and J ends, which lost 8 bases and 7 bases, there was a span of 16 bases. CDR3 size: 12 residues. The CDR3 region is CASPIITGEQYF. The CDR3 DNA reads as TGCGCCAGTCCCATAATCACGGGGGAGCAGTACTTC.

This clone was seen a handful of times. The V call is TRBV30, the J call TRBJ2-7; unclear D gene. CDR1 and CDR2 (germline): GTSNPN, SVGIG (reference sequence). This CDR3 spans 13 amino acids. Trimming stripped 0 bases from V and 6 bases from J, with 12 bases between. The CDR3 region has the DNA TGTGCCTGGAGTGTTATACAGACCGGCGAGCAGTACTTC. Protein: CAWSVIQTGEQYF.

The chain couples TRBV5-1 to TRBJ2-3; 10 nucleotides agree with TRBD2. Germline V gives CDR1 SGHRS, CDR2 YFSETQ. V gave up 2 bases and J gave up 2 bases; unmatched junction bases: 5. The CDR3 is made up of 16 amino acids. CDR3: CASSFRLAGDTDTQYF. Here the CDR3 DNA reads TGCGCCAGCAGCTTCCGGCTAGCGGGGGACACAGATACGCAGTATTTT.

This chain connects TRBV19 to TRBJ1-6, with a weak D call TRBD1 (5 bases). V gave up 9 bases and J gave up 8 bases, with 26 bases separating them. CDR1 is LNHDA, CDR2 SQIVND, per germline (reference sequence). The CDR3 loop spans 17 amino acids. CDR3 nucleotide sequence: TGTGCCAGCAGGACCTTGGCATCTCTCTCCAGGGATTCACCCCTCCACTTT. Translated, it gives CASRTLASLSRDSPLHF.

The chain is built from TRBV10-2 and TRBJ1-6; weak D call: TRBD1 (6 bases). The CDR3 totals 14 residues. V lost 5 bases to trimming and J lost 5 bases, with 10 bases between them. Germline CDR1 and CDR2: WSHSY and SAAADI. Written as DNA, the CDR3 is TGCGCCAGCAGTAGGGGGACTAATAATTCACCCCTCCACTTT. It specifies CASSRGTNNSPLHF.

The chain joins TRBV5-1 to TRBJ2-2; D remains unclear. In germline, CDR1 is SGHRS, CDR2 YFSETQ. V was shortened by 0 bases and J by 4 bases, with 7 bases between the two germline ends. The CDR3 runs to 14 residues. CDR3 DNA: TGCGCCAGCAGCTTGGAGACTCCCACCGGGGAGCTGTTTTTT. It specifies CASSLETPTGELFF.

V and J are TRBV29-1 and TRBJ1-4; 10 nucleotides line up with TRBD1. The CDR3 sequence is 12 residues long. V lost 7 bases to trimming and J lost 8 bases; unmatched junction nucleotides: 4. Germline V CDR1 and CDR2: SQVTM, ANQGSEA. The CDR3 bases are TGCAGCGGACAGGGGGCGGGAGAAAAACTGTTTTTT. It codes for CSGQGAGEKLFF. Variable domain in full (rest from reference TRBV29-1 and TRBJ1-4): SAVISQKPSRDICQRGTSLTIQCQVDSQVTMMFWYRQQPGQSLTLIATANQGSEATYESGFVIDKFPISRPNLTFSTLTVSNMSPEDSSIYLCSGQGAGEKLFFGSGTQLSVL.

The chain couples TRBV5-1 to TRBJ1-5, with D possibly being TRBD1 (6 bases). Germline CDR1 reads SGHRS; CDR2 reads YFSETQ. Trimming pared 4 bases from V and 5 bases from J, leaving 10 bases between. This CDR3 region has 13 residues. As DNA, the CDR3 is TGCGCCAGCAGCCCAGGGGTCGATCAGCCCCAGCATTTT. Encoded protein: CASSPGVDQPQHF.

The chain employs TRBV7-9 and TRBJ1-1; unclear D gene. The V gene lost 5 bases and the J gene lost 8 bases, with 15 bases spanning the gap. Germline-derived CDR1 and CDR2 are SEHNR and FQNEAQ (reference sequence). The CDR3 is 13 amino acids. CDR3 nucleotides: TGTGCCAGCAGCATCAGCGGGCCACGCGAAGCTTTCTTT. Translating gives CASSISGPREAFF.

This clone was detected only a few times. The CDR3 here is CASSPVYRSNTEAFF. The CDR3 DNA follows: TGCGCCAGCAGCCCCGTTTACAGGTCGAACACTGAAGCTTTCTTT. This chain connects TRBV5-1 to TRBJ1-1, with a possible D match to TRBD1 (5 bases). This CDR3 has 15 amino acids. CDR1 and CDR2 (germline): SGHRS, YFSETQ. The ends were cut back, 4 bases at V and 1 base at J, with 14 bases in the middle.

The V and J genes are TRBV19 and TRBJ1-5, with 9 bases aligning to TRBD1. Germline trimming cut 5 bases from V and 7 bases from J; bases unmatched to any gene: 6. Germline assignment: CDR1 LNHDA and CDR2 SQIVND (reference sequence). The CDR3 is made up of 14 amino acids. Written as DNA, the CDR3 is TGTGCCAGTAGTTTAACAGGGGGCGGGCAGCCCCAGCATTTT. As protein: CASSLTGGGQPQHF.